The next 17 T cell receptor beta chains were all read from a single sample in a study of naive and memory T cell subsets. Both TRBC1 and TRBC2 were covered by a beta constant-region primer of two equimolar oligonucleotides. Nested alpha and beta constant-region primers with the SP2 primer drove four PCR rounds on ligated cDNA. Using its own MiXCR run on the UMI-ligation and nested PCR reads, TCRdb lists one record per CDR3 protein. The data contain under 35,000 distinct CDR3 sequences, under 20% of them singletons. The specimen was effector memory CD4+ T cells from blood. The subset denotes: effector memory, CD45RA- CD27-. These receptors all come from a human donor in good health.

This clonotype was recorded a few times. The chain uses TRBV12-3 or TRBV12-4 and TRBJ1-6, with D uncertain. This CDR3 spans 14 amino acids. V was shortened by 3 bases and J by 5 bases, with 8 bases between the two germline ends. CDR3 bases: TGTGCCAGCAGTTTTAACGGGGATAATTCACCCCTCCACTTT. It translates to CASSFNGDNSPLHF.

This clonotype was counted many times. V usage is TRBV12-5 and J usage is TRBJ1-1, with a weak D call TRBD1 (5 bases). Deletions cut 7 bases from V and 2 bases from J, with 11 bases between. Germline V gives CDR1 LGHNT, CDR2 FRNRAP. This CDR3 comprises 13 residues. The CDR3 protein is CASAPDRNTEAFF. In DNA form, the CDR3 reads TGTGCTAGTGCCCCAGACAGAAACACTGAAGCTTTCTTT.

The CDR3 protein is CSARPSVRLNNEQFF. In DNA form, the CDR3 reads TGCAGTGCTAGGCCCTCGGTGCGCCTAAACAATGAGCAGTTCTTC. The chain employs TRBV20-1 and TRBJ2-1; no definite D call. CDR1 is DFQATT, CDR2 SNEGSKA, per germline (reference sequence). The CDR3 covers 15 residues. Between the trimmed V and J ends, which lost 3 bases and 5 bases, there was a span of 17 bases.

The V and J genes are TRBV12-3 or TRBV12-4 and TRBJ1-1; 8 bases are shared with TRBD1. The J segment lost 2 bases and the V segment lost 5 bases, leaving 4 bases of the junction unmatched. The CDR3 loop spans 14 amino acids. The CDR3 nucleotides are TGTGCCAGCAGTAAGGGACAGGTCAACACTGAAGCTTTCTTT. Encoded protein: CASSKGQVNTEAFF.

There are a few counts of this clonotype. CDR3 region: CASSQDPGLAGGGQFF. The CDR3 nucleotides read TGCGCCAGCAGCCAAGATCCAGGACTAGCGGGAGGGGGGCAGTTCTTC. The rearrangement links TRBV4-1 to TRBJ2-1; 15 positions match TRBD2. Germline CDR1 MGHRA, CDR2 YSYEKL. The CDR3 covers 16 residues. The trim removed 0 bases at V and 12 bases at J, leaving 6 bases unmatched.

This chain connects TRBV7-2 to TRBJ2-1; 10 bases align to TRBD2. V lost 4 bases, J lost 1 base, and 4 bases stayed unmatched. The CDR3 sequence is 16 residues long. Germline-derived CDR1 and CDR2 are SGHTA and FQGNSA. The CDR3 nucleotides are TGTGCCAGCAGCTATCGTAGCGGGAGGTCCTACAATGAGCAGTTCTTC. This codes for CASSYRSGRSYNEQFF.

J is TRBJ2-7 and V is TRBV27; D might be TRBD2 (5 bases). This CDR3 is 13 amino acids long. Between the trimmed V and J ends, which lost 3 bases and 9 bases, there was a span of 15 bases. The germline V gene encodes CDR1 MNHEY and CDR2 SMNVEV (reference sequence). CDR3 sequence (DNA): TGTGCCAGCAGTTTGAGCGGAGTAACAACGCAGTACTTC. Translated, it gives CASSLSGVTTQYF.

CDR3 in amino acids: CASSITGSSGAFF. The CDR3 DNA sequence: TGTGCCAGCAGTATTACTGGGAGTTCGGGAGCTTTCTTT. The chain recombines TRBV7-8 with TRBJ1-1; D is unresolved. Trimming cost V 6 bases and J 10 bases, with 18 bases left between them. The CDR3 is made up of 13 amino acids. In germline, CDR1 is SGHVS, CDR2 FQNEAQ. The full variable domain, completed using reference TRBV7-8 and TRBJ1-1, is GAGVSQSPRYKVAKRGQDVALRCDPISGHVSLFWYQQALGQGPEFLTYFQNEAQLDKSGLPSDRFFAERPEGSVSTLKIQRTQQEDSAVYLCASSITGSSGAFFGQGTRLTVV.

In this sample, this clonotype turned up many times. The chain uses TRBV7-3 and TRBJ2-2; 11 positions agree with TRBD2. The CDR3 is 15 amino acids. V gave up 5 bases and J gave up 8 bases; unmatched junction bases: 7. CDR1 and CDR2 from the germline V gene are SGHTA and FQGTGA. The DNA for the CDR3 is TGTGCCAGCAGCCCGGCACTAGCGGGAGATGGGGAGCTGTTTTTT. Translating it yields CASSPALAGDGELFF.

In this sample, this clonotype turned up once. The chain links TRBV3-1 to TRBJ2-7; 7 bases line up with TRBD1. CDR3 length: 12 amino acids. The J segment lost 9 bases and the V segment lost 4 bases, leaving 6 bases of the junction unmatched. Germline CDR1 and CDR2: LGHDT and YNNKEL (reference sequence). The CDR3 protein is CASSPRQGAQYF. The CDR3 region has the DNA TGTGCCAGCAGCCCGAGACAGGGAGCGCAGTACTTC.

In this sample, this clonotype turned up once. The V and J genes are TRBV12-3 or TRBV12-4 and TRBJ2-1; no definite D call. The CDR3 runs 12 residues. Trimming pared 6 bases from V and 7 bases from J, leaving 10 bases between. Here the CDR3 reads CASSRQRNEQFF. CDR3 in DNA: TGTGCCAGCAGCCGCCAGAGGAATGAGCAGTTCTTC.

The chain employs TRBV7-2 and TRBJ2-5; D unresolved. The CDR3 covers 13 residues. V was trimmed by 1 base and J by 6 bases, leaving 9 bases between them. In germline, CDR1 is SGHTA, CDR2 FQGNSA. The CDR3: CASSLGLGKTQYF. The CDR3, as DNA: TGTGCCAGCAGCTTAGGGTTAGGGAAGACCCAGTACTTC.

The rearrangement joins TRBV20-1 to TRBJ1-5; no firm D call. Trimming removed 6 bases from V and 2 bases from J, with 17 bases in between. The CDR3 has 15 amino acids. Germline CDR1 reads DFQATT; CDR2 reads SNEGSKA (reference sequence). The CDR3 DNA reads TGCAGTGCGGGGAGTCGGGGAGTAGGCAATCAGCCCCAGCATTTT. Translating gives CSAGSRGVGNQPQHF.

This clonotype rates as medium-sized (0.01 to 0.1%). This chain uses TRBV2 with TRBJ2-5; TRBD2 agrees at 12 bases. Germline values: CDR1 SNHLY, CDR2 FYNNEI. This CDR3 has 17 residues. V was clipped by 2 bases and J by 5 bases; unmatched bases: 9. In DNA form, the CDR3 reads TGTGCCAGCAGTGAATGGACTAGCGGGGAGAAGTGGGAGACCCAGTACTTC. The encoded protein is CASSEWTSGEKWETQYF.

This clonotype has a handful of counts. The gene calls are TRBV6-1 and TRBJ1-5; D is unclear. The V end was cut by 9 bases, the J end by 0 bases, with 15 bases between. Germline V lookup: CDR1 MNHNS, CDR2 SASEGT. This CDR3 comprises 15 residues. This chain's CDR3 is CASLPAEYSNQPQHF. In DNA, the CDR3 is TGTGCCAGTTTGCCAGCGGAATATAGCAATCAGCCCCAGCATTTT.

In its sample, this clonotype was seen many times. V and J are TRBV27 and TRBJ1-4; the D gene is possibly TRBD1 (5 bases). The V gene's germline CDR1 is MNHEY and CDR2 SMNVEV (reference sequence). CDR3 length equals 15 residues. Between the trimmed V and J ends, which lost 3 bases and 4 bases, there was a span of 12 bases. DNA of the CDR3: TGTGCCAGCAGTTTCGGGACCGGGGGTAATGAAAAACTGTTTTTT. As protein: CASSFGTGGNEKLFF. Based on the CDR3 plus reference TRBV27 and TRBJ1-4, the full variable domain is EAQVTQNPRYLITVTGKKLTVTCSQNMNHEYMSWYRQDPGLGLRQIYYSMNVEVTDKGDVPEGYKVSRKEKRNFPLILESPSPNQTSLYFCASSFGTGGNEKLFFGSGTQLSVL.

The table lists this clonotype with a few counts. The chain recombines TRBV11-2 with TRBJ1-3; D not certain. The V end lost 5 bases, the J end lost 0 bases, and 8 bases lay between the germline ends. From germline, CDR1 is SGHAT and CDR2 FQNNGV. This CDR3 has 14 residues. CDR3: CASSLQFSGNTIYF. The CDR3 DNA follows: TGTGCCAGCAGCCTTCAGTTCTCTGGAAACACCATATATTTT.